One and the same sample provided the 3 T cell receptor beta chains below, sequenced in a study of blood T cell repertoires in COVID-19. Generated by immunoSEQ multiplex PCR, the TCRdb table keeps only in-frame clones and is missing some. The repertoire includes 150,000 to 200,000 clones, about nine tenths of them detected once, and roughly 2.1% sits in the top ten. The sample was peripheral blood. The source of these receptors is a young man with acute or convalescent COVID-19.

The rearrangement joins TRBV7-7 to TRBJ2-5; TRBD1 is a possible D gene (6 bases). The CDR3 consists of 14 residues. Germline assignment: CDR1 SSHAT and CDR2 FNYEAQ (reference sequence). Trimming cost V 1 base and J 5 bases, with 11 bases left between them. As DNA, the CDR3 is TGTGCCAGCAGCTTAGGGGGGCGTGAGGAGACCCAGTACTTC. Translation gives CASSLGGREETQYF.

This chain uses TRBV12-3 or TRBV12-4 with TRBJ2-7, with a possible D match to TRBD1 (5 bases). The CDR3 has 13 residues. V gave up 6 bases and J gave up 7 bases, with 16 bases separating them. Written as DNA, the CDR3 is TGTGCCAGCAGCGTCCAGGGCATTTCGGAGCAGTACTTC. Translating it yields CASSVQGISEQYF.

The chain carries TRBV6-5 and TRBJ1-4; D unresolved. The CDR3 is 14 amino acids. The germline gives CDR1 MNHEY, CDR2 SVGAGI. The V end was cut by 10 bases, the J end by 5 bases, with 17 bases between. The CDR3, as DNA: TGTGCCATTACAACCCTGGCCGCCAATGAAAAACTGTTTTTT. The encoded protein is CAITTLAANEKLFF.